The 24 T cell receptor beta chains presented below share a single source sample, sequenced in a study of cytomegalovirus exposure and HLA in healthy donors. Method: immunoSEQ multiplex PCR; TCRdb's copy keeps in-frame clones and lacks some. The table shows 160,000 or so clones, with around nine tenths occurring only once. The sample was PBMCs. These receptors all come from a young man in good health and CMV-seronegative.

The rearrangement uses TRBV30 and TRBJ1-2, with D unclear. The V gene lost 3 bases and the J gene lost 4 bases, with 12 bases spanning the gap. Germline values: CDR1 GTSNPN, CDR2 SVGIG (reference sequence). The CDR3 has 13 residues. The DNA for the CDR3 is TGTGCCTGGAGCCTCGGACTGATCTATGGCTACACCTTC. It encodes CAWSLGLIYGYTF. Together with reference TRBV30 and TRBJ1-2, the CDR3 gives the full variable domain: SQTIHQWPATLVQPVGSPLSLECTVEGTSNPNLYWYRQAAGRGLQLLFYSVGIGQISSEVPQNLSASRPQDRQFILSSKKLLLSDSGFYLCAWSLGLIYGYTFGSGTRLTVV.

The chain links TRBV4-1 to TRBJ1-2; tentatively, D is TRBD1 (6 bases). The germline V gene encodes CDR1 MGHRA and CDR2 YSYEKL. The CDR3 runs 14 residues. The V gene lost 4 bases and the J gene lost 7 bases, with 16 bases spanning the gap. CDR3 sequence (DNA): TGCGCCAGCAGCCGAACACCCGGGACAACTGGCTACACCTTC. Translation: CASSRTPGTTGYTF.

The V call is TRBV9, the J call TRBJ2-5, with 7 bases identical to TRBD1. CDR1 and CDR2 from the germline V gene are SGDLS and YYNGEE. There are 14 residues in the CDR3. J was trimmed by 5 bases and V by 3 bases; bases with no gene match: 7. This chain's CDR3 is CASSESTGEETQYF. The CDR3 coding sequence is TGTGCCAGCAGCGAGAGTACAGGGGAGGAGACCCAGTACTTC.

This clone was observed a few times. The chain has TRBV14 and TRBJ1-2, with a possible D match to TRBD1 (6 bases). CDR3 length: 14 residues. The germline gives CDR1 SGHDN, CDR2 FVKESK. Trimming took off 0 bases at V and 5 bases at J, with 10 bases between the two ends. The DNA of the CDR3 is TGTGCCAGCAGCCAAGAGGCGGGGGCGTATGGCTACACCTTC. Translating it yields CASSQEAGAYGYTF.

V is TRBV6-8 and J is TRBJ1-6; the D gene is possibly TRBD1 (6 bases). CDR1 and CDR2 from the germline V gene are MNHGY and SAAAGT. The CDR3 runs 11 residues. The germline V and J ends were trimmed by 11 bases and 6 bases, with 8 bases remaining between them. This chain's CDR3 is CAGQLNSPLHF. DNA for the CDR3: TGTGCCGGACAGCTTAATTCACCCCTCCACTTT.

This clone was counted a few times. The chain links TRBV5-6 to TRBJ1-2; weak D call: TRBD1 (6 bases). Trimming removed 3 bases at V and 3 bases at J, with 15 bases between. The CDR3 extends over 15 amino acids. Looked up from germline, CDR1 is SGHDT and CDR2 is YYEEEE. DNA of the CDR3: TGTGCCAGCAGCTCCACAGGGACCGGGGACTATGGCTACACCTTC. Translating it yields CASSSTGTGDYGYTF.

The J gene is TRBJ1-3, the V gene TRBV19; D gene unclear. Germline CDR1 and CDR2: LNHDA and SQIVND (reference sequence). V was pared by 4 bases and J by 2 bases, with 12 bases between. This CDR3 comprises 15 residues. DNA of the CDR3: TGTGCCAGTAGTAAAAGGAGGGCAACTGGAAACACCATATATTTT. Amino acids: CASSKRRATGNTIYF.

The V gene is TRBV5-4, the J gene TRBJ2-3; 9 bases are shared with TRBD1. Germline CDR1 is SGHNT and CDR2 is YYREEE (reference sequence). V lost 0 bases and J lost 3; bases outside the gene matches: 5. This CDR3 is 16 amino acids long. CDR3: CASSLGGTGRTDTQYF. In DNA form, the CDR3 reads TGTGCCAGCAGCTTGGGGGGGACAGGGCGAACAGATACGCAGTATTTT.

This chain links TRBV10-2 with TRBJ2-1; tentative D call: TRBD2 (6 bases). The V gene's germline CDR1 is WSHSY and CDR2 SAAADI. This CDR3 has 10 amino acids. V lost 8 bases to trimming and J lost 9 bases, with 8 bases between them. The DNA for the CDR3 is TGCGCCAGCGGAGGGGTTGAGCAGTTCTTC. This encodes CASGGVEQFF.

V is TRBV5-1 and J is TRBJ1-4, with 7 nucleotides matching TRBD1. This CDR3 contains 14 residues. The J segment lost 8 bases and the V segment lost 1 base, leaving 5 bases of the junction unmatched. Germline V gives CDR1 SGHRS, CDR2 YFSETQ. The CDR3 DNA sequence: TGCGCCAGCAGCTTGAACAGGGGCGCGGAAAAACTGTTTTTT. Encoded protein: CASSLNRGAEKLFF.

This chain joins TRBV28 and TRBJ2-1, with 7 bases lining up with TRBD2. The CDR3 runs to 16 residues. V lost 0 bases to trimming and J lost 1 base; unmatched junction nucleotides: 3. CDR1 is MDHEN, CDR2 SYDVKM, per germline. DNA for the CDR3: TGTGCCAGCAGTTTATGGGGTAGCGGGTCCTACAATGAGCAGTTCTTC. This codes for CASSLWGSGSYNEQFF.

This rearrangement joins TRBV6-1 to TRBJ2-7; D gene ambiguous. V gave up 8 bases and J gave up 3 bases, with 5 bases separating them. The CDR3 loop spans 10 amino acids. Germline lookup yields CDR1 MNHNS and CDR2 SASEGT. The CDR3 nucleotides read TGTGCCAGCGGGGACTACGAGCAGTACGTC. Its translation is CASGDYEQYV.

The rearrangement links TRBV5-1 to TRBJ1-6; D gene uncertain. Germline CDR1 SGHRS, CDR2 YFSETQ. V was shortened by 2 bases and J by 10 bases, with 10 bases between the two germline ends. The CDR3 loop spans 13 amino acids. The CDR3: CASSLRLRSPLHF. CDR3 DNA: TGCGCCAGCAGCTTACGACTGAGATCACCCCTCCACTTT.

The V and J genes are TRBV19 and TRBJ1-5, with D unclear. The CDR3 loop spans 13 amino acids. Germline CDR1 LNHDA, CDR2 SQIVND (reference sequence). V dropped 3 bases and J dropped 10 bases, with 13 bases sitting between them. CDR3 bases: TGTGCCAGTAGTATCGACACCCAGCCACCCCAGCATTTT. Translation: CASSIDTQPPQHF.

The rearrangement joins TRBV28 to TRBJ2-3, with 8 bases fitting TRBD2. After removal of 4 bases from V and 2 bases from J, the junction contained 11 bases not matched to a gene. The germline gives CDR1 MDHEN, CDR2 SYDVKM. There are 17 residues in the CDR3. CDR3 region: CASSSSVVAGYTDTQYF. CDR3 in DNA: TGTGCCAGCAGTTCCTCAGTCGTAGCGGGGTACACAGATACGCAGTATTTT.

This rearrangement joins TRBV6-5 to TRBJ1-1; D unclear. V was trimmed by 0 bases and J by 3 bases, leaving 11 bases between them. This CDR3 contains 15 residues. Germline V gene lookup returns CDR1 MNHEY and CDR2 SVGAGI. Here the CDR3 DNA reads TGTGCCAGCAGTTACTCGCTGCAGAGGGACACTGAAGCTTTCTTT. Its protein product is CASSYSLQRDTEAFF.

The J gene is TRBJ2-1, the V gene TRBV5-1, with D tentatively TRBD1 (6 bases). CDR1 is SGHRS and CDR2 is YFSETQ in the germline V gene. This CDR3 comprises 14 residues. The ends were cut back, 7 bases at V and 3 bases at J, with 14 bases in the middle. CDR3 sequence: CASSTVDSYNEQFF. The CDR3 nucleotides read TGCGCCAGCTCAACCGTGGACAGCTACAATGAGCAGTTCTTC.

The rearrangement joins TRBV7-2 to TRBJ1-2; 7 bases match TRBD1. Germline CDR1 SGHTA, CDR2 FQGNSA. V dropped 5 bases and J dropped 5; count of bases not matched to a gene: 8. This CDR3 region has 14 residues. This CDR3 is CASSRDRAEYGYTF. The CDR3 region has the DNA TGTGCCAGCAGCCGAGACAGGGCAGAGTATGGCTACACCTTC.

The V call is TRBV6-4, the J call TRBJ2-1, with 7 bases fitting TRBD2. This CDR3 has 17 amino acids. The germline V gene has CDR1 MRHNA and CDR2 SNTAGT. The J segment lost 6 bases and the V segment lost 5 bases, leaving 16 bases of the junction unmatched. CDR3 in amino acids: CASSPRGRVLPPNEQFF. CDR3 coding DNA: TGTGCCAGCAGTCCCCGTGGGAGGGTACTCCCACCCAATGAGCAGTTCTTC.

The chain couples TRBV6-1 to TRBJ2-7, with 7 nucleotides matching TRBD2. The germline V gene has CDR1 MNHNS and CDR2 SASEGT. After removal of 3 bases from V and 2 bases from J, the junction contained 4 bases not matched to a gene. CDR3 length equals 14 residues. The CDR3 protein is CASSDRGRAYEQYV. Written as DNA, the CDR3 is TGTGCCAGCAGTGACAGAGGGAGGGCCTACGAGCAGTACGTC.

V usage is TRBV5-4 and J usage is TRBJ2-5; D not resolved. V was shortened by 1 base and J by 5 bases, with 3 bases between the two germline ends. The CDR3 runs 11 residues. Germline V CDR1 and CDR2: SGHNT, YYREEE (reference sequence). The CDR3: CASSLSETQYF. DNA of the CDR3: TGTGCCAGCAGCTTGAGCGAGACCCAGTACTTC.

V usage is TRBV6-1 and J usage is TRBJ2-1; TRBD2 matches at 7 bases. CDR1 and CDR2 (germline): MNHNS, SASEGT. V was pared by 4 bases and J by 3 bases, with 6 bases of the junction left unmatched. This CDR3 is 15 amino acids long. CDR3 sequence (DNA): TGTGCCAGCAGTGCGTTTCGGGGGGACTACAATGAGCAGTTCTTC. It codes for CASSAFRGDYNEQFF.

The rearrangement joins TRBV4-1 to TRBJ2-2; 7 bases line up with TRBD1. From germline, CDR1 is MGHRA and CDR2 YSYEKL. After removal of 9 bases from V and 0 bases from J, the junction contained 7 bases not matched to a gene. This CDR3 region has 15 residues. CDR3 in amino acids: CASDLGQTNTGELFF. DNA of the CDR3: TGCGCCAGTGACCTGGGACAGACGAACACCGGGGAGCTGTTTTTT.

This chain links TRBV4-2 with TRBJ2-1; weak D call: TRBD2 (6 bases). The V end lost 1 base, the J end lost 4 bases, and 11 bases lay between the germline ends. CDR1 is LGHNA, CDR2 YNFKEQ, per germline. The CDR3 runs to 15 residues. The CDR3 sequence: CASSQVQAGYNEQFF. The CDR3 region has the DNA TGTGCCAGCAGCCAAGTCCAGGCGGGGTACAATGAGCAGTTCTTC.